The source of this T cell receptor (beta chain) is a study of CD8 T cells in Susac syndrome (dated by TCRdb to about 2019). With respect to the entire study: Repertoire sequencing was used to test whether CD8+ T cell activation and differentiation in Susac syndrome was antigen driven. The study compared CD8+ T cell repertoire clonality among 12 healthy donors, about 14 Susac syndrome patients and roughly 16 multiple sclerosis patients. Broader findings and caveats from the paper: The number of individuals in the TCR sequencing and HLA analysis was acknowledged as relatively small.

Peripheral blood CD8+ and CD4+ T cells from healthy donors, Susac syndrome patients and multiple sclerosis patients were profiled by high-throughput TCR beta sequencing. Multiple sclerosis controls were treatment-naive patients with stable or active relapsing-remitting disease fulfilling revised McDonald criteria. CD8+ TEMRA cells were enriched by FACS, while bulk CD8+ and CD4+ T cells were purified by magnetic negative isolation. Blood was collected in EDTA tubes and processed within 24 hours, with PBMCs isolated through density gradient centrifugation. PBMCs intended for TCR sequencing were cryopreserved in liquid nitrogen and were subsequently thawed in a 37 degrees C water bath. The sorted or isolated CD4+, CD8+ and CD8+ TEMRA cells reached a purity of at least 90%. Points on this clonotype: Its antigen remains undetermined. One base away there is no much larger clone; base qualities are not given.

RNA was extracted with the RNeasy kit and roughly 0.5 to 1 ug was reverse transcribed using random hexamers. TCR beta CDR3 regions were amplified with the immunoSEQ multiplex PCR assay covering 54 Vbeta and 13 Jbeta segments. Bias from PCR amplification was corrected by using a synthetic template baseline for primer optimization and for computational correction. Per the authors' processing: Reads were annotated to V, D and J genes according to IMGT and were analyzed with immunoSEQ Analyzer, with only productive sequences retained. Clonality was computed as one minus Shannon entropy normalized by log2 of the number of productive unique sequences. For each patient and control, public and private clones were evaluated within the 100 most prevalent clones. Clones were defined as Susac-specific if absent from the healthy and MS cohorts, from around 1,000 published viral clones and from other ImmuneACCESS disease sequences. The public reads were reanalyzed by TCRdb: fastp trimming at Q25, MiXCR alignment, in-frame beta chains only. A single entry per CDR3 protein holds the most common genes and DNA from its merged rows. The authors' filters were not applied to this entry. The sample table lists about 280,000 distinct CDR3 sequences, roughly 81% of them with a count of one. The ten largest clones add up to approximately 0.11% of the sample.

Via the germline V gene (reference sequence), CDR1 is MNHEY and CDR2 SMNVEV. Its CDR3 holds 16 amino acids, cysteine through phenylalanine. The CDR3 DNA has 48 bases and is translated from base 1. Relative to germline, V is missing 5 bases and J is missing 3 bases, with 10 bases of the junction outside any gene match. The sequenced material came from CD8+ T cells from PBMCs. The chain is assembled from TRBV27 and TRBJ2-1, with 7 central nucleotides matching TRBD2. This clonotype originated in a human donor with multiple sclerosis. CDR3 sequence: CASSPLRLADYNEQFF. In nucleotide form, the sequence is TGTGCCAGCAGTCCCTTAAGGCTAGCGGACTACAATGAGCAGTTCTTC.